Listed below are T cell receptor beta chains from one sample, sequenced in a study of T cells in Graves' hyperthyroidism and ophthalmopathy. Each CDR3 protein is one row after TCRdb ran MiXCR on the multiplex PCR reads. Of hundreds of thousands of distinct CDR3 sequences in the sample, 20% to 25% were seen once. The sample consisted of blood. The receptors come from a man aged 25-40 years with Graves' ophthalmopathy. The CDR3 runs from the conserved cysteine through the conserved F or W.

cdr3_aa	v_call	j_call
CASSPSGNRDTQYF	TRBV12-3/TRBV12-4	TRBJ2-3
CASSPTGPTNTEAFF	TRBV28	TRBJ1-1
CASSQTRSGANVLTF	TRBV28	TRBJ2-6
CSASLAGAYNEQFF	TRBV20-1	TRBJ2-1
CSASKSGTGQETQYF	TRBV20-1	TRBJ2-5
CASSRGLKVNYEQYF	TRBV13	TRBJ2-7
CASSEEGGRTEAFF	TRBV2	TRBJ1-1
CASSPQGENTEAFF	TRBV7-9	TRBJ1-1
CASSPWDTNSPLHF	TRBV9	TRBJ1-6
CASSDRPDVFNYGYTF	TRBV6-1	TRBJ1-2
CAIQARATDTQYF	TRBV28	TRBJ2-3
CASSLLGISTDTQYF	TRBV11-2	TRBJ2-3
CASSFGLGTPQETQYF	TRBV7-2	TRBJ2-5
CAIRNLAESTDTQYF	TRBV28	TRBJ2-3
CASSFASTSTDTQYF	TRBV28	TRBJ2-3
CASSLNAGGVFGYTF	TRBV11-2	TRBJ1-2
CASSSRQGGFTEAFF	TRBV27	TRBJ1-1
CASSVDRDNEQYF	TRBV9	TRBJ2-7